This section outlines one T cell receptor beta chain sequence together with its context. Its antigen is still unknown. This record belongs to a study of PD-L1 blockade in urothelial cancer. Study background: Blood-derived samples held a median about 130,000 T cells.

CDR1 is SNHLY and CDR2 is FYNNEI in the germline V gene. The CDR3 sequence is 14 residues long. Between the trimmed V and J ends, which lost 4 bases and 5 bases, there was a span of 14 bases. Noted time point: pretreatment peripheral blood. General observations from the study: Below-median pretreatment blood TCR clonality was associated with improved progression-free and overall survival.

The repertoire was sequenced with immunoSEQ multiplex PCR; TCRdb's copy has only in-frame clones and lacks some. The sample has 50,000 or so clones, over 65% seen once. The chain has TRBV2 and TRBJ2-5; D possibly corresponds to TRBD2 (6 bases). This TCR was sampled from a man between 50 and 59 years old with urothelial cancer. The sequenced sample was PBMCs, obtained around atezolizumab (anti-PD-L1) treatment. CDR3 region: CASSVQGGGETQYF. CDR3 DNA sequence: TGTGCCAGCAGTGTTCAGGGAGGCGGCGAGACCCAGTACTTC.